What follows are 25 T cell receptor beta chains derived from one specimen sequenced in a study of T cell responses to AZD1222 COVID-19 vaccine. The method was immunoSEQ multiplex PCR; TCRdb's version includes in-frame clones alone and lacks a portion of them. The sample has about 110,000 clones, less than 95% seen once; the top ten hold about 3%. The source was peripheral blood, collected 28 days after the second AZD1222 dose. The source of these receptors is an adult who received the AZD1222 COVID-19 vaccine.

This chain joins TRBV5-1 and TRBJ1-2; D unresolved. CDR3 length equals 16 residues. Germline loops: CDR1 SGHRS, CDR2 YFSETQ. V was clipped by 1 base and J by 4 bases, with 17 bases between them. In nucleotides, the CDR3 is TGCGCCAGCAGCTTGCTAGTGGCAGGAGCTTCCTATGGCTACACCTTC. Its protein product is CASSLLVAGASYGYTF.

CDR3 residues: CASSPFRTEYYGYTF. The CDR3 nucleotides read TGCGCCAGCAGCCCCTTTAGGACAGAATACTATGGCTACACCTTC. V gene TRBV10-1 combines with J gene TRBJ1-2, with a possible D match to TRBD1 (6 bases). Germline V gene sequence: CDR1 WNHNN, CDR2 SYGVQD (reference sequence). CDR3 length: 15 residues. Trimming took off 6 bases at V and 3 bases at J, with 17 bases between the two ends.

The chain has TRBV20-1 and TRBJ1-4; D unclear. Germline CDR1 is DFQATT and CDR2 is SNEGSKA (reference sequence). The CDR3 is made up of 13 amino acids. V was cut by 3 bases and J by 3 bases, with 8 bases left in between. The CDR3: CSASLSANEKLFF. CDR3 DNA sequence: TGCAGTGCTAGTCTGTCAGCTAATGAAAAACTGTTTTTT.

This clone was seen a handful of times. The chain employs TRBV12-1 and TRBJ1-4; the listed D gene, TRBD1, was not tested against the DNA. TRBV12-1 is a listed pseudogene. This CDR3 has 20 residues. In DNA, the CDR3 is TGTGCCAGCAGCTACGGACAGGAGTGGGTAGCCCCTGCAACTAATGAAAAACTGTTTTTT. It yields the protein CASSYGQEWVAPATNEKLFF.

The chain recombines TRBV5-1 with TRBJ2-1; D gene uncertain. The germline CDR1 and CDR2 sequences are SGHRS and YFSETQ. There are 10 residues in the CDR3. Trimming left V 2 bases short and J 10 bases short, with 4 bases between. CDR3 in amino acids: CASSLREQFF. In nucleotides, the CDR3 is TGCGCCAGCAGCTTAAGGGAGCAGTTCTTC.

V usage is TRBV14 and J usage is TRBJ2-2; D is unclear. The CDR3 is 13 residues long. V lost 1 base and J 4 bases, leaving 4 bases between the germline ends. Germline V gives CDR1 SGHDN, CDR2 FVKESK. The CDR3 coding sequence is TGTGCCAGCAGCCAAGTGGCCACCGGGGAGCTGTTTTTT. Translation: CASSQVATGELFF. Full variable domain (remainder filled in from reference TRBV14 and TRBJ2-2): EAGVTQFPSHSVIEKGQTVTLRCDPISGHDNLYWYRRVMGKEIKFLLHFVKESKQDESGMPNNRFLAERTGGTYSTLKVQPAELEDSGVYFCASSQVATGELFFGEGSRLTVL.

The CDR3 sequence is CAISDPGLAGGDGELFF. DNA of the CDR3: TGTGCCATCAGTGACCCTGGACTAGCGGGAGGTGACGGGGAGCTGTTTTTT. The V gene is TRBV10-3, the J gene TRBJ2-2; 14 bases agree with TRBD2. The CDR3 covers 17 residues. The germline V gene encodes CDR1 ENHRY and CDR2 SYGVKD. V gave up 3 bases and J gave up 7 bases; unmatched junction bases: 7.

The chain combines TRBV5-6 with TRBJ1-6; D is uncertain. Per the germline V gene, CDR1 is SGHDT and CDR2 is YYEEEE. CDR3 size: 14 residues. The V gene lost 4 bases and the J gene lost 8 bases, with 13 bases spanning the gap. CDR3 region: CASSDALTYSPLHF. CDR3 sequence (DNA): TGTGCCAGCAGCGATGCGTTGACTTATTCACCCCTCCACTTT.

This clone was seen once. J is TRBJ1-1 and V is TRBV30; possible D gene TRBD1, 5 bases. Germline V gives CDR1 GTSNPN, CDR2 SVGIG (reference sequence). Trimming left V 3 bases short and J 11 bases short, with 25 bases between. The length of the CDR3 is 15 residues. The CDR3 loop is CAWRRRGPLLSAAFF. CDR3 DNA: TGTGCCTGGAGGCGTAGGGGCCCCCTTTTGTCGGCTGCTTTCTTT.

The rearrangement links TRBV27 to TRBJ1-3; possible D gene TRBD1, 5 bases. Germline CDR1 and CDR2: MNHEY and SMNVEV (reference sequence). The CDR3 is 14 residues long. Trimming removed 6 bases from V and 3 bases from J, with 12 bases in between. Here the CDR3 DNA reads TGTGCCAGCAGATTTAGAGGGGATGGAAACACCATATATTTT. Translation gives CASRFRGDGNTIYF.

The chain joins TRBV12-3 or TRBV12-4 to TRBJ1-2; D call uncertain. V dropped 6 bases and J dropped 6 bases, with 11 bases sitting between them. This CDR3 region has 12 residues. The CDR3 protein is CASSVGGDGYTF. The CDR3 coding sequence is TGTGCCAGCAGCGTAGGCGGGGATGGCTACACCTTC.

The V call is TRBV5-1, the J call TRBJ1-3, with a weak D call TRBD1 (6 bases). The CDR3 is made up of 17 amino acids. With 4 bases removed from V and 1 base from J, the gap between germline ends came to 18 bases. Germline CDR1 SGHRS, CDR2 YFSETQ. The CDR3 bases are TGCGCCAGCAGCACCTATGGACAGTCTCTTTCTGGAAACACCATATATTTT. Its protein product is CASSTYGQSLSGNTIYF.

V is TRBV6-5 and J is TRBJ2-7, with D maybe TRBD1 (6 bases). Looked up from germline, CDR1 is MNHEY and CDR2 is SVGAGI. Trimming took off 5 bases at V and 2 bases at J, with 13 bases between the two ends. This CDR3 comprises 14 residues. In nucleotides, the CDR3 is TGTGCCAGCAGTCACCTACAGGGAACCTACGAGCAGTACTTC. It translates to CASSHLQGTYEQYF.

This clone was recorded once. The rearrangement uses TRBV3-1 (or the pseudogene TRBV3-2) and TRBJ1-3; TRBD1 matches at 7 bases. Germline V CDR1 and CDR2: LGHDT, YNNKEL (reference sequence). The CDR3 runs to 15 residues. J gave up 0 bases and V 5 bases, and 4 bases lay outside the gene matches. The CDR3 protein is CASSETGYSGNTIYF. The CDR3 region has the DNA TGTGCCAGCAGCGAGACAGGGTACTCTGGAAACACCATATATTTT.

This clone occurred once. V gene TRBV4-1 combines with J gene TRBJ2-3, with D possibly matching TRBD2 (6 bases). V lost 5 bases and J lost 0, with 12 bases in between. This CDR3 comprises 15 residues. Germline CDR1 is MGHRA and CDR2 is YSYEKL. The CDR3 protein is CASSNPGVSTDTQYF. The CDR3 bases are TGCGCCAGCAGCAATCCGGGGGTTAGCACAGATACGCAGTATTTT.

The chain is built from TRBV12-3 or TRBV12-4 and TRBJ2-7; D ambiguous. The ends were cut back, 7 bases at V and 0 bases at J, with 7 bases in the middle. CDR3 size: 12 residues. CDR3 coding DNA: TGTGCCAGCACCCTGAGCTCCTACGAGCAGTACTTC. Protein: CASTLSSYEQYF.

This chain links TRBV5-1 with TRBJ1-4; 11 bases are a match to TRBD1. V lost 4 bases, J lost 7 bases, and 9 bases stayed unmatched. The CDR3 has 16 residues. The germline gives CDR1 SGHRS, CDR2 YFSETQ. The CDR3 DNA sequence: TGCGCCAGCAGCCTTTCAAGGACAGGGGGCTTTGAAAAACTGTTTTTT. Translating it yields CASSLSRTGGFEKLFF.

The J gene is TRBJ1-5, the V gene TRBV30; D perhaps matches TRBD1 (5 bases). The CDR3 has 13 amino acids. Germline CDR1 is GTSNPN and CDR2 is SVGIG (reference sequence). Trimming pared 2 bases from V and 6 bases from J, leaving 11 bases between. The CDR3, as DNA: TGTGCCTGGAGTAGGGGCGTGAGTCAGCCCCAGCATTTT. Encoded protein: CAWSRGVSQPQHF.

This sequence joins TRBV5-1 and TRBJ1-6; D is possibly TRBD1 (5 bases). Between the trimmed V and J ends, which lost 7 bases and 7 bases, there was a span of 15 bases. From germline, CDR1 is SGHRS and CDR2 YFSETQ. The CDR3 extends over 14 amino acids. The CDR3 nucleotides are TGCGCCAGCCGGGGGGGACTTGGGAATTCACCCCTCCACTTT. This codes for CASRGGLGNSPLHF.

CDR3 protein: CASSPPGAGSTEAFF. CDR3 in DNA: TGTGCCAGCAGCCCCCCCGGGGCGGGTAGCACTGAAGCTTTCTTT. The chain combines TRBV5-4 with TRBJ1-1, with D maybe TRBD1 (5 bases). Trimming stripped 4 bases from V and 4 bases from J, with 17 bases between. The germline V gene has CDR1 SGHNT and CDR2 YYREEE (reference sequence). The CDR3 runs to 15 residues.

The V and J genes are TRBV6-5 and TRBJ1-1; 9 bases line up with TRBD1. Germline loops: CDR1 MNHEY, CDR2 SVGAGI. V was pared by 6 bases and J by 5 bases, with 4 bases of the junction left unmatched. The CDR3 is 13 residues long. The CDR3 loop reads CASRTGGGTEAFF. CDR3 DNA: TGTGCCAGCAGGACAGGGGGAGGTACTGAAGCTTTCTTT.

The V and J genes are TRBV6-1 and TRBJ1-2; 7 bases are shared with TRBD1. J lost 4 bases, V lost 2 bases, and 7 bases had no gene match. This CDR3 contains 15 residues. Per germline, CDR1 MNHNS and CDR2 SASEGT. The CDR3 coding sequence is TGTGCCAGCAGTGAATACCCAGGGGGAAGCTATGGCTACACCTTC. It yields the protein CASSEYPGGSYGYTF.

The rearrangement links TRBV19 to TRBJ2-7; no clear D gene. This CDR3 region has 12 residues. The germline V and J ends were trimmed by 8 bases and 0 bases, with 8 bases remaining between them. From germline, CDR1 is LNHDA and CDR2 SQIVND (reference sequence). CDR3 sequence: CASGWNSYEQYF. The CDR3 DNA is TGTGCCAGTGGTTGGAACTCCTACGAGCAGTACTTC.

This clone was seen once. This chain uses TRBV5-6 with TRBJ1-2; weak D call: TRBD1 (5 bases). This CDR3 is 15 amino acids long. Germline assignment: CDR1 SGHDT and CDR2 YYEEEE. V lost 2 bases and J lost 3, with 14 bases in between. The CDR3 DNA reads as TGTGCCAGCAGCTTACCCGGAAGAGGGGACTATGGCTACACCTTC. Its protein is CASSLPGRGDYGYTF.

The chain carries TRBV7-9 and TRBJ2-3; possibly TRBD1 or TRBD2 for D (6 bases each). In germline, CDR1 is SEHNR, CDR2 FQNEAQ (reference sequence). The ends were cut back, 8 bases at V and 2 bases at J, with 14 bases in the middle. The CDR3 totals 14 residues. CDR3 sequence reads: CASLEGGYTDTQYF. DNA for the CDR3: TGTGCCAGCCTAGAGGGGGGTTACACAGATACGCAGTATTTT.